What follows is one T cell receptor (beta chain) and its context. The sample is drawn from a study of post-analysis software for immune sequencing data. Study at large: Included courses were relapsing-remitting and secondary progressive multiple sclerosis; progressive-relapsing multiple sclerosis was also included.

Libraries were made from TCR beta cDNA, and they carried unique molecular identifiers. It was from roughly 0.93 to 9.6 million T cells that some 460,000 cDNA molecules came. TCRdb re-analysed the PCR reads in MiXCR, keeping a single row per CDR3 protein. Of approximately 660,000 distinct CDR3 sequences in the sample, approximately 60% were seen once. This clonotype originated in a girl aged 2 to 10 with multiple sclerosis. The source material was blood.

The CDR3 sequence: CSGDGQAAYNEQFF. The CDR3 nucleotides read TGCAGCGGTGACGGACAGGCGGCTTACAATGAGCAGTTCTTC. The rearrangement links TRBV29-1 to TRBJ2-1, with TRBD1 matching over 7 bases. The CDR3 consists of 14 residues. Germline CDR1 reads SQVTM; CDR2 reads ANQGSEA. The junction had 10 bases not matched to a gene; V was cut back by 7 bases and J by 4 bases.